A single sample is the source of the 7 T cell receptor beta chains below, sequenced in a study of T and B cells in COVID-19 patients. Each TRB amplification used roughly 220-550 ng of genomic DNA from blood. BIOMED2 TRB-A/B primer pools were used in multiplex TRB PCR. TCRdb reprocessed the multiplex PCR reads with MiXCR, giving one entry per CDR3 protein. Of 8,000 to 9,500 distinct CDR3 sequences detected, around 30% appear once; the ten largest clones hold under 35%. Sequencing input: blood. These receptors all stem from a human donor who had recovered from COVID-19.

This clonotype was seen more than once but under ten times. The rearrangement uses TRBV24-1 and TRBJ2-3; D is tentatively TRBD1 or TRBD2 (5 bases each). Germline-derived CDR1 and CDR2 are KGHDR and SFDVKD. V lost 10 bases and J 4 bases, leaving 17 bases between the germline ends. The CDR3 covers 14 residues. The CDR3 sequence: CATSDLGEPDTQYF. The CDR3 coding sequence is TGTGCCACGTCGGACCTAGGGGAGCCAGATACGCAGTATTTT.

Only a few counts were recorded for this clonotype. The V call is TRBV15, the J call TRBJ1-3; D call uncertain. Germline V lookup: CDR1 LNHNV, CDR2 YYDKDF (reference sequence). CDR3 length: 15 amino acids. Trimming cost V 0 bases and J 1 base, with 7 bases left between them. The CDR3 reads CATSRDAVSGNTIYF. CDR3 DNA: TGTGCCACCAGCAGAGATGCCGTTTCTGGAAACACCATATATTTT.

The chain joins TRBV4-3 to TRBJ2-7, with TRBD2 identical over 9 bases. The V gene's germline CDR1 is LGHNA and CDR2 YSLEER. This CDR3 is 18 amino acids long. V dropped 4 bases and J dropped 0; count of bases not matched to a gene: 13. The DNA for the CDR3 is TGCGCCAGCAGCCCCCTTCCCCTGGGACTAGCCGGCTCCTACGAGCAGTACTTC. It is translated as CASSPLPLGLAGSYEQYF.

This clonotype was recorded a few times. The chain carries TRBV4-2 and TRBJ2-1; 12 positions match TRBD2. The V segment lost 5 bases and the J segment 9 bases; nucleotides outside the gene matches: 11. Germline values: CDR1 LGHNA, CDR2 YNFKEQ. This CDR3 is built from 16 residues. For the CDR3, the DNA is TGTGCCAGCAGCTTCGCCGCTAGCGGGGGGGCGGTTGAGCAGTTCTTC. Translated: CASSFAASGGAVEQFF.

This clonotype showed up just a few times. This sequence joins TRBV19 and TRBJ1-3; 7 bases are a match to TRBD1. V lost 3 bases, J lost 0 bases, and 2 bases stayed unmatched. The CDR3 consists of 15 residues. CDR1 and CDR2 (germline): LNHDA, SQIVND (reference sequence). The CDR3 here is CASSIDRDSGNTIYF. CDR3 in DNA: TGTGCCAGTAGTATTGACAGGGACTCTGGAAACACCATATATTTT.

The CDR3 coding sequence is TGTGCCAGCAGCTCGTCGACAGGGAGGGGTGGCTACACCTTC. Amino acids: CASSSSTGRGGYTF. This rearrangement joins TRBV5-4 to TRBJ1-2, with 7 bases fitting TRBD1. The V segment lost 3 bases and the J segment 7 bases; nucleotides outside the gene matches: 9. The CDR3 covers 14 residues. Germline V gene lookup returns CDR1 SGHNT and CDR2 YYREEE (reference sequence).

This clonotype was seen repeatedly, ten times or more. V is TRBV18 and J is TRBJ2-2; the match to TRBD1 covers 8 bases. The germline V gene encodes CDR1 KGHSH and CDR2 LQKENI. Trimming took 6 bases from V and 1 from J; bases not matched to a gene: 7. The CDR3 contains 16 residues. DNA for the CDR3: TGTGCCAGCTCCCGAACCGGGACAGGGAACACCGGGGAGCTGTTTTTT. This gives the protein CASSRTGTGNTGELFF.